This passage covers 14 T cell receptor beta chains from one sample sequenced in a study of blood T cell repertoires in COVID-19. TCRdb's copy holds only in-frame clones and misses some; the assay was immunoSEQ multiplex PCR. The sample has around 52,000 clones; roughly 90% are singletons. Sequencing was carried out using peripheral blood. These TCRs come from a woman older than 75 with COVID-19, enrolled during active disease.

The V call is TRBV5-6, the J call TRBJ1-5; D ambiguous. The germline V gene has CDR1 SGHDT and CDR2 YYEEEE. Trimming took off 0 bases at V and 11 bases at J, with 12 bases between the two ends. The CDR3 is made up of 13 amino acids. The CDR3 DNA is TGTGCCAGCAGCTTGGTACAGCCCCTGGCCCAGCATTTT. Amino acids: CASSLVQPLAQHF.

This chain connects TRBV19 to TRBJ1-4; D not certain. The CDR3 length is 13 residues. With 4 bases removed from V and 15 bases from J, the gap between germline ends came to 18 bases. The germline CDR1 and CDR2 sequences are LNHDA and SQIVND (reference sequence). The CDR3 here is CASSTEAFSGLFF. The DNA for the CDR3 is TGTGCCAGTAGTACCGAAGCCTTCAGCGGGTTGTTTTTT.

This clone was detected once. The chain has TRBV5-1 and TRBJ2-7; TRBD2 matches 8 bases. Germline V gives CDR1 SGHRS, CDR2 YFSETQ. CDR3 size: 13 residues. J gave up 6 bases and V 3 bases, and 5 bases lay outside the gene matches. As DNA, the CDR3 is TGCGCCAGCAGCTCCGGGGGGGCTCGCGAGCAGTACTTC. This sequence encodes CASSSGGAREQYF. Based on the CDR3 plus reference TRBV5-1 and TRBJ2-7, the full variable domain is KAGVTQTPRYLIKTRGQQVTLSCSPISGHRSVSWYQQTPGQGLQFLFEYFSETQRNKGNFPGRFSGRQFSNSRSEMNVSTLELGDSALYLCASSSGGAREQYFGPGTRLTVT.

CDR3 nucleotides: TGTGCCAGCAGCGTAGGGGTTGGGGCCTCCTACAATGAGCAGTTCTTC. Its translation is CASSVGVGASYNEQFF. The genes are TRBV9 and TRBJ2-1, with a weak D call TRBD1 (5 bases). Germline-derived CDR1 and CDR2 are SGDLS and YYNGEE. The CDR3 loop spans 16 amino acids. V lost 0 bases to trimming and J lost 0 bases, with 10 bases between them.

The rearrangement joins TRBV3-1 (or the pseudogene TRBV3-2) to TRBJ1-4; D is perhaps TRBD1 (5 bases). Germline assignment: CDR1 LGHDT and CDR2 YNNKEL (reference sequence). The V end was cut by 3 bases, the J end by 7 bases, with 9 bases between. The CDR3 runs to 13 residues. The CDR3 region is CASSQRGGEKLFF. In DNA, the CDR3 is TGTGCCAGCAGCCAGAGGGGAGGTGAAAAACTGTTTTTT.

The gene calls are TRBV28 and TRBJ1-4; 10 bases match TRBD1. With 3 bases clipped from V and 6 bases from J, the junction kept 4 bases outside the gene matches. CDR1 is MDHEN and CDR2 is SYDVKM in the germline V gene. The CDR3 runs to 15 residues. As DNA, the CDR3 is TGTGCCAGCAGTTTTCTCGGACAGGGGGATGAAAAACTGTTTTTT. Encoded protein: CASSFLGQGDEKLFF.

V and J are TRBV11-3 and TRBJ1-2; D perhaps matches TRBD1 (6 bases). Germline lookup yields CDR1 SGHNT and CDR2 YENEEA. V lost 4 bases and J lost 6, with 21 bases in between. The CDR3 is made up of 16 amino acids. The CDR3 is CASSSETRQDKNGYTF. CDR3 DNA sequence: TGTGCCAGCAGCTCGGAAACCCGACAGGACAAGAATGGCTACACCTTC.

The CDR3 reads CASSFRDTQYF. The CDR3 nucleotides are TGTGCCAGCAGTTTCCGAGATACGCAGTATTTT. The chain has TRBV12-3 or TRBV12-4 and TRBJ2-3; D unclear. This CDR3 region has 11 residues. V lost 3 bases, J lost 5 bases, and 3 bases lay in between.

This chain uses TRBV18 with TRBJ1-6; TRBD1 might be the D (5 bases). The CDR3 is made up of 12 amino acids. V gave up 5 bases and J gave up 7 bases, with 6 bases separating them. Germline loops: CDR1 KGHSH, CDR2 LQKENI. The CDR3 DNA is TGTGCCAGCTCAGGGGGGAATTCACCCCTCCACTTT. This gives the protein CASSGGNSPLHF.

This clone was detected a few times. This chain uses TRBV30 with TRBJ1-6; possibly TRBD1 for D (5 bases). Germline-derived CDR1 and CDR2 are GTSNPN and SVGIG (reference sequence). The CDR3 sequence is 14 residues long. The V end was cut by 7 bases, the J end by 4 bases, with 14 bases between. CDR3: CASQRGVYNSPLHF. The CDR3 nucleotides read TGTGCCTCCCAGCGGGGGGTATATAATTCACCCCTCCACTTT.

The CDR3 loop reads CASSEAGGRNLNYGYTF. CDR3 DNA sequence: TGTGCCAGCAGTGAAGCGGGGGGACGTAACCTTAACTATGGCTACACCTTC. The chain combines TRBV2 with TRBJ1-2, with D possibly being TRBD1 (5 bases). Trimming cost V 0 bases and J 1 base, with 15 bases left between them. This CDR3 has 17 amino acids. Germline-derived CDR1 and CDR2 are SNHLY and FYNNEI.

The chain joins TRBV10-2 to TRBJ2-1; D may be TRBD2 (5 bases). V was pared by 6 bases and J by 5 bases, with 8 bases between. This CDR3 has 12 amino acids. Germline V lookup: CDR1 WSHSY, CDR2 SAAADI. The CDR3 loop is CASRLGDNEQFF. In DNA form, the CDR3 reads TGCGCCAGCAGACTAGGAGACAATGAGCAGTTCTTC.

The rearrangement links TRBV5-1 to TRBJ1-2; 8 nucleotides align to TRBD1. Germline assignment: CDR1 SGHRS and CDR2 YFSETQ. J was trimmed by 4 bases and V by 6 bases; bases with no gene match: 5. The CDR3 extends over 13 amino acids. The DNA of the CDR3 is TGCGCCAGCACCAAAGACAGGGGCTATGGCTACACCTTC. Translation gives CASTKDRGYGYTF. Full variable domain (rest looked up from reference TRBV5-1 and TRBJ1-2): KAGVTQTPRYLIKTRGQQVTLSCSPISGHRSVSWYQQTPGQGLQFLFEYFSETQRNKGNFPGRFSGRQFSNSRSEMNVSTLELGDSALYLCASTKDRGYGYTFGSGTRLTVV.

This rearrangement joins TRBV29-1 to TRBJ1-4; no clear D. CDR3 length: 14 amino acids. V lost 4 bases and J 1 base, leaving 10 bases between the germline ends. Germline V CDR1 and CDR2: SQVTM, ANQGSEA. The CDR3 protein is CSVGTGRTNEKLFF. Written as DNA, the CDR3 is TGCAGCGTTGGGACCGGGAGAACTAATGAAAAACTGTTTTTT.